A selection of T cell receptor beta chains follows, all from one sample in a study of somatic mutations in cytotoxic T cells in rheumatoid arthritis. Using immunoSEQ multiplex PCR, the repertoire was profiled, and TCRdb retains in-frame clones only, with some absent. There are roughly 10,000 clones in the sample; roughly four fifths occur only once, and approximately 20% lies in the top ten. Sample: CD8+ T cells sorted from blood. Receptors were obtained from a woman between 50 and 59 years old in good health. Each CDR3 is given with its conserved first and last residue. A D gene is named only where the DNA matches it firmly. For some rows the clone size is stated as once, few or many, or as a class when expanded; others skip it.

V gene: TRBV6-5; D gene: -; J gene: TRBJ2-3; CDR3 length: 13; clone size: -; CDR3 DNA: TGTGCCAGCAGTTCCAAGGACAGCCATACGCAGTATTTT; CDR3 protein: CASSSKDSHTQYF
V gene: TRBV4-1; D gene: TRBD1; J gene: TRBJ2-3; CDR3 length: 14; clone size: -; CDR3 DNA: TGCGCCAGCAGCCGAGGGACAGGGGCAGATACGCAGTATTTT; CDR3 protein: CASSRGTGADTQYF
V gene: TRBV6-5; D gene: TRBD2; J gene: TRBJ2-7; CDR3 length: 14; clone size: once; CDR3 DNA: TGTGCCAGCAACGGACTAGCAGAGTACTACGAGCAGTACTTC; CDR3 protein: CASNGLAEYYEQYF
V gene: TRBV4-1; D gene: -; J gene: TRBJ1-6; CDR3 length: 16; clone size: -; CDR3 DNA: TGCGCCAGCAGCCAAGAGGAATCTTGGCGGAATTCACCCCTCCACTTT; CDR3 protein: CASSQEESWRNSPLHF
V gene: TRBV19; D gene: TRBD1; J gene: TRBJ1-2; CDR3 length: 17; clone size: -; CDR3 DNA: TGTGCCAGTACCTGGGGGCCCACAGGGGCTGGGGTCTATGGCTACACCTTC; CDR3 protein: CASTWGPTGAGVYGYTF
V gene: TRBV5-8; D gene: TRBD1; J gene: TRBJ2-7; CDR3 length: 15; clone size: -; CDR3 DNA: TGTGCCAGCAGCTTTGCCGGGACAGGGGGCGACGAGCAGTACTTC; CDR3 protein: CASSFAGTGGDEQYF
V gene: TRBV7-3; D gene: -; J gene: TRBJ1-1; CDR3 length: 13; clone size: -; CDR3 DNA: TGTGCCAGCAGCTTAAATAGGAACACTGAAGCTTTCTTT; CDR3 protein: CASSLNRNTEAFF
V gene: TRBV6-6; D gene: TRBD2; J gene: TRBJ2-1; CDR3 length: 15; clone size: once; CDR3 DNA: TGTGCCAGCACTTCGGGGGTAGCGGGGGGGAATGAGCAGTTCTTC; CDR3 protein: CASTSGVAGGNEQFF
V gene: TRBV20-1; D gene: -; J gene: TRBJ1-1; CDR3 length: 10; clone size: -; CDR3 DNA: TGCAGTGACGCACAGGGAGAAGCTTTCTTT; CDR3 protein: CSDAQGEAFF
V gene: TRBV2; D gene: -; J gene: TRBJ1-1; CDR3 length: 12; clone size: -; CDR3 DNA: TGTGCCGGACGAGGGTCCTCCACTGAAGCTTTCTTT; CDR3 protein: CAGRGSSTEAFF
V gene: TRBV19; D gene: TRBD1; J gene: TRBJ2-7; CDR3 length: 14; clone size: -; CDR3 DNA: TGTGCCAGTAGTTCGGGACAGGGGGCGCGGGAGCAGTACTTC; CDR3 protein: CASSSGQGAREQYF
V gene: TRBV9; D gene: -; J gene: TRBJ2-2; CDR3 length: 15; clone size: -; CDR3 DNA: TGTGCCAGCAGCGCTCTCGACAGCTTTACCGGGGAGCTGTTTTTT; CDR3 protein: CASSALDSFTGELFF
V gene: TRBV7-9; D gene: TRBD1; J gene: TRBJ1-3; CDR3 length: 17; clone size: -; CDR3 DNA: TGTGCCAGCAGCTTAACTGTACAGGGGGCCTCAGGAAACACCATATATTTT; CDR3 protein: CASSLTVQGASGNTIYF
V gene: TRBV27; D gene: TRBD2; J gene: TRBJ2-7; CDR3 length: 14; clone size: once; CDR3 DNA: TGTGCCAGCAGTCCAACTAGCGGGCCCTACGAGCAGTACTTC; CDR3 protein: CASSPTSGPYEQYF
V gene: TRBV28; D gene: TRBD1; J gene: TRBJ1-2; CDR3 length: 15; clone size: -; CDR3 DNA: TGTGCCAGCAGTACATTCCGACAGGGAAACTATGGCTACACCTTC; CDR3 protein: CASSTFRQGNYGYTF